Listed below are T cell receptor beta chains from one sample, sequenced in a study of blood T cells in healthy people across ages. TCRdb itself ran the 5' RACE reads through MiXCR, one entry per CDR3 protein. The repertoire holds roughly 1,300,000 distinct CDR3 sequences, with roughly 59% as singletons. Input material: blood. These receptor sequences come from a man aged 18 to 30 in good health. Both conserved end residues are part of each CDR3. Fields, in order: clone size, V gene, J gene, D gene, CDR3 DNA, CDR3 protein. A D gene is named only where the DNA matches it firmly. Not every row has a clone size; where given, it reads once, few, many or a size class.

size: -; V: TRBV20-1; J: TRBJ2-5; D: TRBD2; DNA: TGCAGTGCGACTAGCGGGAGGAGTGAGCAGTACTTC; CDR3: CSATSGRSEQYF
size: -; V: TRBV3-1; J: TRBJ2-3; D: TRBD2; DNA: TGTGCCAGCAGCTTGAGCGGGGGGGCTGGCACAGATACGCAGTATTTT; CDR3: CASSLSGGAGTDTQYF
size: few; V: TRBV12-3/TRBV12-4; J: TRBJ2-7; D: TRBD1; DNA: TGTGCCAGCAGTGCTCCGGGGACAGGACTCTACGAGCAGTACTTC; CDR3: CASSAPGTGLYEQYF
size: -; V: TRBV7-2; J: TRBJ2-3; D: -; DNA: TGTGCCAGCAGCTTAGTTGGCGTTGATACGCAGTATTTT; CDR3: CASSLVGVDTQYF
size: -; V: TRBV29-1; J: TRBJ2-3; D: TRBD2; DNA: TGCAGCGTTGATAGCGGGGGGGTAGCAGATACGCAGTATTTT; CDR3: CSVDSGGVADTQYF
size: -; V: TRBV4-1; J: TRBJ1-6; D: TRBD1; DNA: TGCGCCAGCAGCCCCAGCGCAGGGGGCAAGAAGGATTCACCCCTCCACTTT; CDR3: CASSPSAGGKKDSPLHF
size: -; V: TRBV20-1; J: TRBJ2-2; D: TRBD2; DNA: TGCAGTGCAGATAGCGGGGTGAACACCGGGGAGCTGTTTTTT; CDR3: CSADSGVNTGELFF
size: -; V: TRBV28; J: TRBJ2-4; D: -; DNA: TGTGCCAGCAGTGTAGGAGAACAGACTAACATTCAGTACTTC; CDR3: CASSVGEQTNIQYF
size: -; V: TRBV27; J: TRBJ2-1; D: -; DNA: TGTGCCAGCCGGAGGAACTACAATGAGCAGTTCTTC; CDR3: CASRRNYNEQFF
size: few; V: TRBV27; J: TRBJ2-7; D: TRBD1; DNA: TGTGCCAGCAGTTTCTCCGGGACAGGGGGCTACGAGCAGTACTTC; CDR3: CASSFSGTGGYEQYF
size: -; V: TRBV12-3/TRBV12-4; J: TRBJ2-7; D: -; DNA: TGTGCCAGCAGGCCCGGGGTAGCCGAGCAGTACTTC; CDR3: CASRPGVAEQYF
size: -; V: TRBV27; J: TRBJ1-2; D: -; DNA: TGTGCCAGCCGTTCCGGACGGAACTATGGCTACACCTTC; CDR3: CASRSGRNYGYTF
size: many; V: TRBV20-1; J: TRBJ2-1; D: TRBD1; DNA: TGCAGTGCACAGGGGAATGAGCAGTTCTTC; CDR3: CSAQGNEQFF
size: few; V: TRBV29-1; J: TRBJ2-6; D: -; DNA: TGCAGCGCTAGCGCAAGCTCTGGGGCCAACGTCCTGACTTTC; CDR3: CSASASSGANVLTF
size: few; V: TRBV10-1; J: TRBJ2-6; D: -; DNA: TGTGCCAGCAGTGAATCCGCTGGGGCCAACGTCCTGACTTTC; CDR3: CASSESAGANVLTF
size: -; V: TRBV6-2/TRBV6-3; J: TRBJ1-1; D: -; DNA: TGTGCCAGCAGCCCACGGGGGCGAGGGATGAACACTGAAGCTTTCTTT; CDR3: CASSPRGRGMNTEAFF
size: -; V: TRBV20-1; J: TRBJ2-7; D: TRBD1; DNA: TGCAGTGCTAGTTCCCACACGACAGGGTACGAGCAGTACTTC; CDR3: CSASSHTTGYEQYF
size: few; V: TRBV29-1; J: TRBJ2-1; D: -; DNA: TGCAGCGTTGTTGCAGCGGAACCCCCTACAGGCGATGAGCAGTTCTTC; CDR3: CSVVAAEPPTGDEQFF
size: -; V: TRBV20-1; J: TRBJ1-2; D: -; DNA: TGCAGTGCTAGAGATAAAATGAAGCCTAGCTTGAATAACTATGGCTACACCTTC; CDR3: CSARDKMKPSLNNYGYTF
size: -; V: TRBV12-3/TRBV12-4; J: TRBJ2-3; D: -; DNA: TGTGCCAGCCTTAACGAGCGGCACACGCAGTATTTT; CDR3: CASLNERHTQYF
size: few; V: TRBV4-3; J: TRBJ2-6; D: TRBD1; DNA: TGCGCCAGCAGCCAAGATGGGGGGACAGGCCAATACTCTGGGGCCAACGTCCTGACTTTC; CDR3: CASSQDGGTGQYSGANVLTF
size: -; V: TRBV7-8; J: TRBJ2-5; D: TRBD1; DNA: TGTGCCAGCAGCATATTGGGACAGCCAAGAGAGGCCCAGTACTTC; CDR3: CASSILGQPREAQYF
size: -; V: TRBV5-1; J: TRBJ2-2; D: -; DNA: TGCGCCAGCAGCTTGGATGGGGGGGGCCACGGCGGGGAGCTGTTTTTT; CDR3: CASSLDGGGHGGELFF
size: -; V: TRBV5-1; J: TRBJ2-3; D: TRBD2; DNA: TGCGCCAGCAGCTTGGGGGTGTTAGCGGGACCAGACACAGATACGCAGTATTTT; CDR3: CASSLGVLAGPDTDTQYF
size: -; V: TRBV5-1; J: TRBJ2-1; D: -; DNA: TGCGCCAGCACCCCCAACCTTGGCTCCTACAATGAGCAGTTCTTC; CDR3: CASTPNLGSYNEQFF
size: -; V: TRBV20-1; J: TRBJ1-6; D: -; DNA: TGCAGTGCTAGAGATGGGACATCGGCAGGGGCTTCTAATTCACCCCTCCACTTT; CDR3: CSARDGTSAGASNSPLHF
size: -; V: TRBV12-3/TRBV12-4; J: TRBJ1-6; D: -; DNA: TGTGCCAGCACCCGAGGTGGGGGCGGTTATTCACCCCTCCACTTT; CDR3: CASTRGGGGYSPLHF
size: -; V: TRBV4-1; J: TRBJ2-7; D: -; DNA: TGCGCCAGCAGCCTACAGTCGATGGACAACTTGTACGGGCAGTACTTC; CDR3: CASSLQSMDNLYGQYF
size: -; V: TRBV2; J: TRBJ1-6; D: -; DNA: TGTGCCAGCAGTGAATCGGCTGTAGACTCCTATAATTCACCCCTCCACTTT; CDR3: CASSESAVDSYNSPLHF
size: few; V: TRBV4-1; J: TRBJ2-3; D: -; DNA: TGCGCCAGCAGCCCCTTACCAGGGGTGGCAGATACGCAGTATTTT; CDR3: CASSPLPGVADTQYF
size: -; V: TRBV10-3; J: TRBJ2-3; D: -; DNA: TGTGCCATCAGTGGGTCAGTGGGCATGGTTTCAGATACGCAGTATTTT; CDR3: CAISGSVGMVSDTQYF
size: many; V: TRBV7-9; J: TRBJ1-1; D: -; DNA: TGTGCCAGCAGCAAGGGTCGCACTGAAGCTTTCTTT; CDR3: CASSKGRTEAFF
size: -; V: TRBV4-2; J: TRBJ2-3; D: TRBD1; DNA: TGTGCCAGCAGCCAAGAGGGCAGGGGGTTGGCGGATACGCAGTATTTT; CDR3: CASSQEGRGLADTQYF
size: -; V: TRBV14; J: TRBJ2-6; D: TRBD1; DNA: TGTGCCAGCAGCCACGCACAGGGGATAAGTGGGGCCAACGTCCTGACTTTC; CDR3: CASSHAQGISGANVLTF
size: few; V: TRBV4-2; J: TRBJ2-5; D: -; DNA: TGTGCCAGCAGCCAAGAGCTAGTGGAGACCCAGTACTTC; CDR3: CASSQELVETQYF
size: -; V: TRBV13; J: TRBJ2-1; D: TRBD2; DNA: TGTGCCAGCAGCTTCACAGCGGGGGTCTACAATGAGCAGTTCTTC; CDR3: CASSFTAGVYNEQFF
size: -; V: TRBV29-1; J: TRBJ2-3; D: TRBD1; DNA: TGCAGCGTTGACCGCGGGCAGGGGGCATCGGATACGCAGTATTTT; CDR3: CSVDRGQGASDTQYF
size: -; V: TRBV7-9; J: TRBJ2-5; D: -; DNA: TGTGCCAGCAGCTTAGATTGGAATCAAGAGACCCAGTACTTC; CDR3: CASSLDWNQETQYF
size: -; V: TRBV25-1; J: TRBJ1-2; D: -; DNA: TGTGCCAGCAGTGAATACCGGGCTGGCTACACCTTC; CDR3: CASSEYRAGYTF
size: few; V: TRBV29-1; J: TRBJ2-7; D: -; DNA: TGCAGCGTTGGTGGGGGGATCGGCTCCTACGAGCAGTACTTC; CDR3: CSVGGGIGSYEQYF
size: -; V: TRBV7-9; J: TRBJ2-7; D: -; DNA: TGTGCCAGCAGCTTAGTCAGTCAGGACTACGAGCAGTACTTC; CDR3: CASSLVSQDYEQYF
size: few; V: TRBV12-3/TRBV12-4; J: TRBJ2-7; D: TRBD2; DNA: TGTGCCAGCAGTCTAGCGGATAGAGGGTACGAGCAGTACTTC; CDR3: CASSLADRGYEQYF
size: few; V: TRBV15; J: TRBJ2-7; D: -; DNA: TGTGCCACCAGCAGAGATGGGAGCTCCTACGAGCAGTACTTC; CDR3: CATSRDGSSYEQYF
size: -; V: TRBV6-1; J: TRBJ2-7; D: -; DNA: TGTGCCAGCAGTGGTAGCGCGACCTACGAGCAGTACTTC; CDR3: CASSGSATYEQYF